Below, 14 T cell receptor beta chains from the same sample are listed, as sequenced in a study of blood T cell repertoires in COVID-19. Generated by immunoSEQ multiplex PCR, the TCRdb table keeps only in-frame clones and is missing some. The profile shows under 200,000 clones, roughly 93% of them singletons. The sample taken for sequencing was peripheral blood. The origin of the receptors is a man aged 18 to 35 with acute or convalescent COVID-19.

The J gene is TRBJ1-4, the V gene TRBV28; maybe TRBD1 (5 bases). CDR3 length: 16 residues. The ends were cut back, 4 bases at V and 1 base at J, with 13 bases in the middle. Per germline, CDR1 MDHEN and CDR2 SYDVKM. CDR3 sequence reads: CASSSNHGGTNEKLFF. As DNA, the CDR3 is TGTGCCAGCAGTTCCAATCACGGGGGAACTAATGAAAAACTGTTTTTT. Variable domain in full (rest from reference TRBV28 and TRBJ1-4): DVKVTQSSRYLVKRTGEKVFLECVQDMDHENMFWYRQDPGLGLRLIYFSYDVKMKEKGDIPEGYSVSREKKERFSLILESASTNQTSMYLCASSSNHGGTNEKLFFGSGTQLSVL.

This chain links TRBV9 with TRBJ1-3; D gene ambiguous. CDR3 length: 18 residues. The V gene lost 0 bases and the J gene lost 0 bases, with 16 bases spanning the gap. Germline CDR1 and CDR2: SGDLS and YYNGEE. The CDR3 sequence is CASSVAPGQQSSGNTIYF. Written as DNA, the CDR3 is TGTGCCAGCAGCGTAGCTCCTGGTCAACAGAGCTCTGGAAACACCATATATTTT.

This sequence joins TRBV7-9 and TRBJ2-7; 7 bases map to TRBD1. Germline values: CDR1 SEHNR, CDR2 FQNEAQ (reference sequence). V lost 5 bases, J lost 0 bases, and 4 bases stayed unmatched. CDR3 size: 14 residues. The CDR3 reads CASSTDRSSYEQYF. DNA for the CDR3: TGTGCCAGCAGCACGGACAGGAGCTCCTACGAGCAGTACTTC.

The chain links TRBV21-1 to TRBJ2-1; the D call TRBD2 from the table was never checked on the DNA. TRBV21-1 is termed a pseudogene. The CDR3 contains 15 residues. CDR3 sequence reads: CASIRGTSSYNEQFF. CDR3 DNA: TGTGCCAGCATAAGGGGGACTAGCTCCTACAATGAGCAGTTCTTC.

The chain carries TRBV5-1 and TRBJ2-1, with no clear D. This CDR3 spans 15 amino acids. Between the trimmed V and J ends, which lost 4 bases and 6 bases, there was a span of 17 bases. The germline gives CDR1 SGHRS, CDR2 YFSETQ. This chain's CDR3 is CASSLDKIPANEQFF. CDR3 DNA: TGCGCCAGCAGCCTCGACAAGATCCCGGCCAATGAGCAGTTCTTC.

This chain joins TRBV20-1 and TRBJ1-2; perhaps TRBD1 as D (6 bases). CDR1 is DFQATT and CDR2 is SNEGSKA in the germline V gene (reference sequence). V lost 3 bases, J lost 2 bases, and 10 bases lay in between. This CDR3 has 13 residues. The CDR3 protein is CSASIGQNYGYTF. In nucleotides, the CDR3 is TGCAGTGCTAGTATAGGACAGAACTATGGCTACACCTTC.

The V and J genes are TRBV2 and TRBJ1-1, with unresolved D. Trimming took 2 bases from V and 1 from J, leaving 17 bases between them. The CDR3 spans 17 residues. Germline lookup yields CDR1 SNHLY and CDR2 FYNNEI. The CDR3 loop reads CASSETIFAGGNTEAFF. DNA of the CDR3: TGTGCCAGCAGTGAAACTATTTTTGCAGGAGGGAACACTGAAGCTTTCTTT.

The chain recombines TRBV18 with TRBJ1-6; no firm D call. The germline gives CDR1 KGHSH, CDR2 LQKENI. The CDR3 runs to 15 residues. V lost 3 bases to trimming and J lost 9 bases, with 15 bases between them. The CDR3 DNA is TGTGCCAGCTCACCTAGCGGGTTGAAGAGTTCACCCCTCCACTTT. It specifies CASSPSGLKSSPLHF.

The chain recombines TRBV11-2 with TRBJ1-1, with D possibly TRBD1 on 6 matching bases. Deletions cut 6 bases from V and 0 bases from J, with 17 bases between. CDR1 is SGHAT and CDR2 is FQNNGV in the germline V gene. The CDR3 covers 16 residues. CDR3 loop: CASRPIRQVLNTEAFF. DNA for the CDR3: TGTGCCAGCAGACCAATCCGACAGGTTCTGAACACTGAAGCTTTCTTT.

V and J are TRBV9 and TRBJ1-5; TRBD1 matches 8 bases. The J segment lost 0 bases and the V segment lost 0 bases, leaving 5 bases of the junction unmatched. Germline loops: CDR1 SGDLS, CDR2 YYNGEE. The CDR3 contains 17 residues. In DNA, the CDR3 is TGTGCCAGCAGCGTAGGGGACAGGATCGATAGCAATCAGCCCCAGCATTTT. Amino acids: CASSVGDRIDSNQPQHF. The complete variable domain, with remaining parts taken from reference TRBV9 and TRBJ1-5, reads DSGVTQTPKHLITATGQRVTLRCSPRSGDLSVYWYQQSLDQGLQFLIQYYNGEERAKGNILERFSAQQFPDLHSELNLSSLELGDSALYFCASSVGDRIDSNQPQHFGDGTRLSIL.

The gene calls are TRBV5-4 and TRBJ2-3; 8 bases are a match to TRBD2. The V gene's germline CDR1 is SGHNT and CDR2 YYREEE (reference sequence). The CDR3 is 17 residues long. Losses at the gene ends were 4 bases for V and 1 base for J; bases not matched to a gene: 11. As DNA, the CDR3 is TGTGCCAGCAGCCCCGGGAGCGGGAGAGGCGGCACAGATACGCAGTATTTT. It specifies CASSPGSGRGGTDTQYF.

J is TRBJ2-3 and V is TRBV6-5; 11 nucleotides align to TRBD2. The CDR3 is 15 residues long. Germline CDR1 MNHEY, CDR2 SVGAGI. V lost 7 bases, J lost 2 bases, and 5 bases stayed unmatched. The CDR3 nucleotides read TGTGCCAGCACTAGACTAGCGGGGTTCACAGATACGCAGTATTTT. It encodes CASTRLAGFTDTQYF.

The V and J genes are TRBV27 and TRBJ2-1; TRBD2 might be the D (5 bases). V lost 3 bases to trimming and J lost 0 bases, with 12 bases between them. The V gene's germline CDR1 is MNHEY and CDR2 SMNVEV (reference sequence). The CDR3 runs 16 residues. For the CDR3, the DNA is TGTGCCAGCAGTTTTGCTAGCCCTGTCTCCTACAATGAGCAGTTCTTC. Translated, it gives CASSFASPVSYNEQFF.

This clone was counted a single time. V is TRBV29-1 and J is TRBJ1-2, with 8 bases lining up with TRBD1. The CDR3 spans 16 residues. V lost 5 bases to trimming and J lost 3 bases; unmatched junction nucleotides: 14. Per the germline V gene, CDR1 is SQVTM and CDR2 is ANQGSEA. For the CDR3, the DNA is TGCAGCGTTTACGGAGAAAGGACAGGGTCGGACTATGGCTACACCTTC. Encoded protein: CSVYGERTGSDYGYTF.